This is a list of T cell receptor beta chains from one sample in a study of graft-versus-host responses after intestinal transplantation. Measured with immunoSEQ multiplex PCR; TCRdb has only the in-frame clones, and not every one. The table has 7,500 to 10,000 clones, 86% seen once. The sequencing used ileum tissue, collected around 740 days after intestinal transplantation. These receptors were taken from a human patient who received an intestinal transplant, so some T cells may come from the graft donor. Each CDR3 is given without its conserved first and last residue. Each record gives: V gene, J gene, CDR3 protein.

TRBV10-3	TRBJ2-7	AISTTSYEQY
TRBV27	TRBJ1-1	ASSLIGQEAF
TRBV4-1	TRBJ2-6	ASSPGHSGANVLT
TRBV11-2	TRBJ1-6	ASSSRRTRGSPLH
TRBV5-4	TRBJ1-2	ASSLGVEFLYGYT
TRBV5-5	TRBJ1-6	ASSLGPNNLH
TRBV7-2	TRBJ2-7	ASSLDRYLEQY
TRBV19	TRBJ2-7	ASSIPTGYEQY
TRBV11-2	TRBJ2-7	ASSLDHRVQY
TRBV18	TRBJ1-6	ASSPSSDRDYSPLH
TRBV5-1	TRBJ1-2	ASSYGTIYGYT
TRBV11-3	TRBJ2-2	ASSATNTGELF
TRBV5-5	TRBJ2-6	ASIPSQLYSGANVLT
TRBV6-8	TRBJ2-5	ARLRGGRETQY
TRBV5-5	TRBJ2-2	ASSKGAGLAGELF
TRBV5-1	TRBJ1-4	ASRPLRATNEKLF
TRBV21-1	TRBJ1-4	ASRYREGNEKLF
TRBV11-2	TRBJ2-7	ASSFGTSSIYEQY
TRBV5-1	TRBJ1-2	ASSQRGGGGGYT
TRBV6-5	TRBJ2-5	ASRETGTSFKTQY
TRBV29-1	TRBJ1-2	SVVKQQPYGYT
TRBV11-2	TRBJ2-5	ASSLGGILQETQY
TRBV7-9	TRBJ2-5	ASSLGALETQY
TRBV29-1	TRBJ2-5	SVTTGGDRKTQY
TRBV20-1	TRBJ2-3	SASKADTQY
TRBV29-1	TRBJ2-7	SVAHTPRSYEQY
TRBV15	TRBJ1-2	ATSRDRGTDYGYT
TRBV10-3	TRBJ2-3	AISDGYLSTDTQY
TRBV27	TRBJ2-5	ASSDRGGETQY
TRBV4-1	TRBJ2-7	ASSPLPGSPYEQY
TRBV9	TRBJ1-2	ASSVGGEMDYGYT
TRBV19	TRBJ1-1	ASPPGQGYMNTEAF